The T cell receptor beta chain described here comes from a study of OX40 agonist ivuxolimab in advanced cancers. Study-wide background: Six ivuxolimab dose levels, 0.01 to 10 mg/kg, were given intravenously every 2 weeks. Eligibility admitted prior anti-PD-1, anti-PD-L1 or anti-CTLA-4 therapy; around 41% had some. Dose-escalation subjects each had hepatocellular carcinoma, melanoma, renal cell or head and neck cancer. Findings and caveats of the study: The mean number of expanded clones was higher in CD8+ T cells than in CD4+.

Germline V gene lookup returns CDR1 KGHSH and CDR2 LQKENI. V lost 3 bases, J lost 4 bases, and 15 bases lay in between. This CDR3 is built from 15 residues. Comment on this clone: Its target is unknown.

This table comes from immunoSEQ multiplex PCR, and its TCRdb copy is limited to in-frame clones, with some not included. The sample comprises about 88,000 clones, approximately 87% of which are singletons, and 1.5% to 2% rests with the top ten. This chain joins TRBV18 and TRBJ2-5; D possibly matches TRBD1 or TRBD2 (7 bases each). Specimen: CD4+ or CD8+ T cells sorted from blood, collected in a trial of the OX40 agonist ivuxolimab. This clonotype was sampled from an adult with an advanced solid tumor such as melanoma, head and neck, liver or kidney cancer. DNA for the CDR3: TGTGCCAGCTCACCGGGAGGGGGCACGGGAGAGACCCAGTACTTC. Its translation: CASSPGGGTGETQYF.